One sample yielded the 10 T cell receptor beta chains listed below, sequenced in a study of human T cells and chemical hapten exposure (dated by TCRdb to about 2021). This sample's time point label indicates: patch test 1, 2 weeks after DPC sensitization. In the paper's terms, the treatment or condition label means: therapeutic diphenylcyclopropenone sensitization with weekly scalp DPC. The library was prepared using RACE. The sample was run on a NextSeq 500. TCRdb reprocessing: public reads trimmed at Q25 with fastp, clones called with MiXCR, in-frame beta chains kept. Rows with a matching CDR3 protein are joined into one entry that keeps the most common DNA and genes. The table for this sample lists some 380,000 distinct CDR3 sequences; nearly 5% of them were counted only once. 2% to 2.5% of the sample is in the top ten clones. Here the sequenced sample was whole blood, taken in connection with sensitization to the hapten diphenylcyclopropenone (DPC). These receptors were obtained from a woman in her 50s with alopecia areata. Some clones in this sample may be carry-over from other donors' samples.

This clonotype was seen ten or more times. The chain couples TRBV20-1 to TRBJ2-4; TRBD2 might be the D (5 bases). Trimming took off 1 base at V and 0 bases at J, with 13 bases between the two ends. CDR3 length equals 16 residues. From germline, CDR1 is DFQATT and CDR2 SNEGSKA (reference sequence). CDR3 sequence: CSARGIGELAKNIQYF. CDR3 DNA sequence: TGCAGTGCTAGAGGAATCGGGGAGCTAGCCAAAAACATTCAGTACTTC.

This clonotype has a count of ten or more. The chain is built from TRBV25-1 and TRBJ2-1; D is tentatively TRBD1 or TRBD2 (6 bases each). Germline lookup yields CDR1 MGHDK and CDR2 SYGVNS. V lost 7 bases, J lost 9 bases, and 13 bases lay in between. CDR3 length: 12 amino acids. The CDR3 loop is CASTQRGLEQFF. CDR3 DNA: TGTGCCAGCACCCAACGGGGGCTTGAGCAGTTCTTC.

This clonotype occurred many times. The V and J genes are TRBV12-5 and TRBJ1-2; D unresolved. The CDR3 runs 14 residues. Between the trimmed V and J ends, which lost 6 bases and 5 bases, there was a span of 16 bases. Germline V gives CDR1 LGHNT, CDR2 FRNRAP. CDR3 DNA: TGTGCTAGTGGGACGGAGAATAACATATATGGCTACACCTTC. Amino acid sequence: CASGTENNIYGYTF.

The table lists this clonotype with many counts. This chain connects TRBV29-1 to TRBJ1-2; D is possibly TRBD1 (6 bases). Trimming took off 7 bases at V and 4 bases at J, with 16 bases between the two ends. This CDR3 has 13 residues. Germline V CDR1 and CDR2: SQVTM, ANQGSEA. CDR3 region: CSAATGSGYGYTF. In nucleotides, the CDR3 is TGCAGCGCCGCTACAGGGAGCGGCTATGGCTACACCTTC. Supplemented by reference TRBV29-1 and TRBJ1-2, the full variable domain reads SAVISQKPSRDICQRGTSLTIQCQVDSQVTMMFWYRQQPGQSLTLIATANQGSEATYESGFVIDKFPISRPNLTFSTLTVSNMSPEDSSIYLCSAATGSGYGYTFGSGTRLTVV.

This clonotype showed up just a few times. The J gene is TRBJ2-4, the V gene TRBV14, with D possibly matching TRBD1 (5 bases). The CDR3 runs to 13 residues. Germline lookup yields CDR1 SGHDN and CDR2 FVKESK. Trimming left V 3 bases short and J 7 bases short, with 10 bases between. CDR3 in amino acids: CASSHRARNIQYF. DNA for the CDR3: TGTGCCAGCAGCCACAGGGCCCGGAACATTCAGTACTTC. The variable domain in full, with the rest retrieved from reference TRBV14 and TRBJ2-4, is EAGVTQFPSHSVIEKGQTVTLRCDPISGHDNLYWYRRVMGKEIKFLLHFVKESKQDESGMPNNRFLAERTGGTYSTLKVQPAELEDSGVYFCASSHRARNIQYFGAGTRLSVL.

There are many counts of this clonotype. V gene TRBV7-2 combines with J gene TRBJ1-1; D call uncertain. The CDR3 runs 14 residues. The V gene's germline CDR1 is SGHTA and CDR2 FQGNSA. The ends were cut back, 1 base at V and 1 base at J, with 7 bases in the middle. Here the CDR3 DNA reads TGTGCCAGCAGCTTAGGAAACTCGAACACTGAAGCTTTCTTT. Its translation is CASSLGNSNTEAFF.

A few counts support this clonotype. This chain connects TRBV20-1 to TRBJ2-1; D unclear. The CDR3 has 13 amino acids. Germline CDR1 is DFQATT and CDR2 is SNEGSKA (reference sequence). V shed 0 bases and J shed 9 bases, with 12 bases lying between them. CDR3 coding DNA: TGCAGTGCTAGAGATCTAACAGTCGGTGAGCAGTTCTTC. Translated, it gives CSARDLTVGEQFF.

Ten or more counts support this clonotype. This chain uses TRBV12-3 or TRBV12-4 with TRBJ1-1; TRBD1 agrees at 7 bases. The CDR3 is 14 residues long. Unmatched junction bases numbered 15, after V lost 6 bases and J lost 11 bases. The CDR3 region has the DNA TGTGCCAGCAGACAAAAGGGGGCGTCAGGATTTGCTTTCTTT. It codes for CASRQKGASGFAFF.

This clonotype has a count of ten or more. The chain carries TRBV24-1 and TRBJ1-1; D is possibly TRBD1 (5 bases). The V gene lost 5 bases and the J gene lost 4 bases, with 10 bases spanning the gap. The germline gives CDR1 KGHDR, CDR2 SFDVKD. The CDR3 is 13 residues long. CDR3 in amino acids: CATSGRDGTEAFF. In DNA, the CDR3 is TGTGCCACCAGTGGCAGGGATGGCACTGAAGCTTTCTTT.

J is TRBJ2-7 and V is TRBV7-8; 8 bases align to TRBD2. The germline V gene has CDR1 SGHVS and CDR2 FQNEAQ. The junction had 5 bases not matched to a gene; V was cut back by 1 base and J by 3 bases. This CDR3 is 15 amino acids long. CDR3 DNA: TGTGCCAGCAGCTTAGTCCCCGGGAGGGACTACGAGCAGTACTTC. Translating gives CASSLVPGRDYEQYF.